This note documents a single T cell receptor beta chain sequence. These data are taken from a study of blood T cells in healthy people across ages. PBMCs numbering at least 6.5 million were isolated per sample. Combining a sample-barcoded 5' primer with a J-beta primer mix, a second PCR ran for about 6 to 12 cycles. A single record per CDR3 protein comes from TCRdb applying MiXCR to the 5' RACE reads. The sample contains about 1.4 million distinct CDR3 sequences, 55% to 75% of which appear only once. Germline CDR1 SNHLY, CDR2 FYNNEI. Between the trimmed V and J ends, which lost 3 bases and 6 bases, there was a span of 13 bases. The CDR3 loop spans 14 amino acids.

The clonotype comes from a young man in good health. The sequencing input was blood. The V and J genes are TRBV2 and TRBJ2-3, with TRBD2 as a possible D gene (6 bases). In nucleotides, the CDR3 is TGTGCCAGCAGTGACACGGGAGAAGCCGATACGCAGTATTTT. This encodes CASSDTGEADTQYF.